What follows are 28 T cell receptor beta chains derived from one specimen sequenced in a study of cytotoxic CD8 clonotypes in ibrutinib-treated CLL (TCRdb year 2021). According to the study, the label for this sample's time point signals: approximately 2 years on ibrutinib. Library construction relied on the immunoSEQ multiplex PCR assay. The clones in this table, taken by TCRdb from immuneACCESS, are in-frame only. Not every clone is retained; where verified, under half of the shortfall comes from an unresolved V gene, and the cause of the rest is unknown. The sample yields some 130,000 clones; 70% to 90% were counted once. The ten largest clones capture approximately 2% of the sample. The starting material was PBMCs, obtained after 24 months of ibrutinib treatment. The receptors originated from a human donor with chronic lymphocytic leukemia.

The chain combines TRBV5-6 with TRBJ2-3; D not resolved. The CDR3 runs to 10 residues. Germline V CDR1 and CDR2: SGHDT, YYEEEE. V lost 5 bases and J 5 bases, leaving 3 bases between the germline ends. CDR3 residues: CASSGDTQYF. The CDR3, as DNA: TGTGCCAGCAGTGGAGATACGCAGTATTTT.

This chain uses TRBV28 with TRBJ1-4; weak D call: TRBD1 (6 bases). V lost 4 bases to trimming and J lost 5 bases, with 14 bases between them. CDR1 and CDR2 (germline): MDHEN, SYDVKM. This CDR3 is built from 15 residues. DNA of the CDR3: TGTGCCAGCAGTTATCGGACAGTCAAAAATGAAAAACTGTTTTTT. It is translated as CASSYRTVKNEKLFF.

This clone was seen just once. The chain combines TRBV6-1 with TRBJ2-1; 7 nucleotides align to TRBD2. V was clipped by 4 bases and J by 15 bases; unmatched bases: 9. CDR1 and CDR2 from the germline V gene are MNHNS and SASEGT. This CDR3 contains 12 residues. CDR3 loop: CASSAGLETVFF. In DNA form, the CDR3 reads TGTGCCAGCAGTGCCGGACTAGAAACGGTGTTCTTC.

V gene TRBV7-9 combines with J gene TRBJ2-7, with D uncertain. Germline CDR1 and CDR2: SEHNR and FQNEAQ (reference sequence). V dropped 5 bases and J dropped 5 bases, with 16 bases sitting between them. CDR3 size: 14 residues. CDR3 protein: CASSRDERLNEQYF. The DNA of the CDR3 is TGTGCCAGCAGCCGTGACGAGAGGTTAAACGAGCAGTACTTC.

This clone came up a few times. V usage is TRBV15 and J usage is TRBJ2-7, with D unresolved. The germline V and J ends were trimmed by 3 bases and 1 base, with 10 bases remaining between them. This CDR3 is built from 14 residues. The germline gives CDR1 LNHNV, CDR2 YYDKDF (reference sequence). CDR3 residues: CATSRSFSSYEQYF. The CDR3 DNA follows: TGTGCCACCAGCAGGTCCTTCTCTTCCTACGAGCAGTACTTC.

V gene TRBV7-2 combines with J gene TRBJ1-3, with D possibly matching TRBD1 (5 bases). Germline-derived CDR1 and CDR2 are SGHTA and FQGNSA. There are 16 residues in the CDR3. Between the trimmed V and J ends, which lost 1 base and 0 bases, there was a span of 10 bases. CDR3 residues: CASSLEAGSSGNTIYF. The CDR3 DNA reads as TGTGCCAGCAGCTTAGAGGCAGGGAGCTCTGGAAACACCATATATTTT.

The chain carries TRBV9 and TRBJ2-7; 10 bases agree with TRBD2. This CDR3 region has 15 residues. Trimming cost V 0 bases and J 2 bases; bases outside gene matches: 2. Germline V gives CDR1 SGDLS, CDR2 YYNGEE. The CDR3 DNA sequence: TGTGCCAGCAGCGTAGAACTAGCGGGGACCTACGAGCAGTACTTC. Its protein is CASSVELAGTYEQYF.

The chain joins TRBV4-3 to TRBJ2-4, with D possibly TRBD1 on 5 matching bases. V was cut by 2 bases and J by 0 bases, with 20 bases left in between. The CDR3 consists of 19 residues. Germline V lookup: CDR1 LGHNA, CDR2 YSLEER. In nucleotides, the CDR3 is TGCGCCAGCAGCCAAAGAAGGGGCCTCGCCGACCTAGCCAAAAACATTCAGTACTTC. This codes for CASSQRRGLADLAKNIQYF.

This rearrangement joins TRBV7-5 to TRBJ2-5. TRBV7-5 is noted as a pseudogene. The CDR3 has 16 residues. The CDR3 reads CARSFVILQGQETQYF. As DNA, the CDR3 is TGTGCCAGAAGCTTCGTAATTCTACAAGGCCAAGAGACCCAGTACTTC.

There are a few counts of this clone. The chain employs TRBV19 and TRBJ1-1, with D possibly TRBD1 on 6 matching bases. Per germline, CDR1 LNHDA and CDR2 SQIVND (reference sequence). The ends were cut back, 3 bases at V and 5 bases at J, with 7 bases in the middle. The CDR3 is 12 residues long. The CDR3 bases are TGTGCCAGTAGTATTAGGGGGACTGAAGCTTTCTTT. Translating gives CASSIRGTEAFF.

In DNA form, the CDR3 reads TGTGCCAGCAGCTTAGTGGGGGCCCTGGGCGGCTACACCTTC. Protein product: CASSLVGALGGYTF. The rearrangement uses TRBV5-8 and TRBJ1-2; a weak D match, TRBD1 (6 bases). The CDR3 spans 14 residues. V lost 2 bases to trimming and J lost 8 bases, with 16 bases between them. CDR1 is SGHTS, CDR2 YDEGEE, per germline.

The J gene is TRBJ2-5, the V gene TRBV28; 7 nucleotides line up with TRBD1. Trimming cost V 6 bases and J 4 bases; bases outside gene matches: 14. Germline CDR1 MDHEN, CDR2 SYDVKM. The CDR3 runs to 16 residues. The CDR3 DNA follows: TGTGCCAGCAGCTTAGGGCATATGACAGGGATAGAGACCCAGTACTTC. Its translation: CASSLGHMTGIETQYF.

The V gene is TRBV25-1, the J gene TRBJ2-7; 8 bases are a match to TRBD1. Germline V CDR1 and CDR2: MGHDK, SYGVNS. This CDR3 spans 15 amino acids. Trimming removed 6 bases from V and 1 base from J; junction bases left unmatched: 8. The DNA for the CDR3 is TGTGCCAGCAGCCAGACAGGGGTTTTATCCTACGAGCAGTACTTC. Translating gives CASSQTGVLSYEQYF.

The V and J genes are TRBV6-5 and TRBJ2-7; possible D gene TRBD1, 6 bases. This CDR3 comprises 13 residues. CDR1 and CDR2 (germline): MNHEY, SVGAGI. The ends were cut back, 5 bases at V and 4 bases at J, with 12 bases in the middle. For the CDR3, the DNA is TGTGCCAGCAGTGGACAGCTAATATACGAGCAGTACTTC. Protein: CASSGQLIYEQYF.

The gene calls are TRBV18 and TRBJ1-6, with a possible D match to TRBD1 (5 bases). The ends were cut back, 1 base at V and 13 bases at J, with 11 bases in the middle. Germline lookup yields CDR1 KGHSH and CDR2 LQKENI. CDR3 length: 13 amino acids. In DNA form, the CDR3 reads TGTGCCAGCTCACCACGGGGTTCAGGGCCCCTCCACTTT. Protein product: CASSPRGSGPLHF.

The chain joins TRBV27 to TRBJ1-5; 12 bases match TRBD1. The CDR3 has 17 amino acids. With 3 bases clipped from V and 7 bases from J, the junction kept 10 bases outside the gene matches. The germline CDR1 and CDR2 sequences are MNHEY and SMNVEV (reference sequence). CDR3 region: CASSFRAGTGGWQPQHF. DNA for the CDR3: TGTGCCAGCAGTTTTCGAGCCGGGACAGGGGGCTGGCAGCCCCAGCATTTT.

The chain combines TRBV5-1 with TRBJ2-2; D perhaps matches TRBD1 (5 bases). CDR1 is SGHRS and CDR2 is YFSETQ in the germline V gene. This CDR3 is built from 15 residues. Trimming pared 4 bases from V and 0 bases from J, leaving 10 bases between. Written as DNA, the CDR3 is TGCGCCAGCAGCACTGGACAAGCGAACACCGGGGAGCTGTTTTTT. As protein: CASSTGQANTGELFF. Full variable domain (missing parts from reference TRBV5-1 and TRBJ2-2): KAGVTQTPRYLIKTRGQQVTLSCSPISGHRSVSWYQQTPGQGLQFLFEYFSETQRNKGNFPGRFSGRQFSNSRSEMNVSTLELGDSALYLCASSTGQANTGELFFGEGSRLTVL.

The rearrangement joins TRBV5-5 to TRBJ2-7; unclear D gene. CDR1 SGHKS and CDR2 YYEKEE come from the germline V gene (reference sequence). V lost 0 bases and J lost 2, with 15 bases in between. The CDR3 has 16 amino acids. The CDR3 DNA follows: TGTGCCAGCAGCTTGGTCGCCCCAGCCCCAACCTACGAGCAGTACTTC. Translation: CASSLVAPAPTYEQYF. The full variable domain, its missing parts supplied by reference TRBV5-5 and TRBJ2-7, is DAGVTQSPTHLIKTRGQQVTLRCSPISGHKSVSWYQQVLGQGPQFIFQYYEKEERGRGNFPDRFSARQFPNYSSELNVNALLLGDSALYLCASSLVAPAPTYEQYFGPGTRLTVT.

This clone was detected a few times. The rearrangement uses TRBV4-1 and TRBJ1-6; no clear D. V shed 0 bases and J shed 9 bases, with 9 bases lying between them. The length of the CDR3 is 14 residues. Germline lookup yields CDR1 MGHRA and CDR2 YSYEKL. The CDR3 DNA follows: TGCGCCAGCAGCCAAGATCTGGAGGGTTCACCCCTCCACTTT. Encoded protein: CASSQDLEGSPLHF.

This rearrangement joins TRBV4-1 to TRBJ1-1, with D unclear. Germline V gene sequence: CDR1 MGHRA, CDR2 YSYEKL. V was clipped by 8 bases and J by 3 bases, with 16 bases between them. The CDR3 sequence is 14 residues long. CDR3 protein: CASRGPLKDTEAFF. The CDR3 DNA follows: TGCGCCAGCCGCGGACCTTTGAAGGACACTGAAGCTTTCTTT.

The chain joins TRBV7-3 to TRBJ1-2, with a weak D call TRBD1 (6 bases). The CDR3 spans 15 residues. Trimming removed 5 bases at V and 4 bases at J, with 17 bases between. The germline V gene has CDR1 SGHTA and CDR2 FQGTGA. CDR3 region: CASSPSRGQGYGYTF. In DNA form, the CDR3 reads TGTGCCAGCAGCCCCAGCCGGGGGCAAGGCTATGGCTACACCTTC.

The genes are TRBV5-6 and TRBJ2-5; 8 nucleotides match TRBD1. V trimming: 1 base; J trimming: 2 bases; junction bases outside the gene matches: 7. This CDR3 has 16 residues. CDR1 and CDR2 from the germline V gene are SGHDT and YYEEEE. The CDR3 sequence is CASSLWEQGVQETQYF. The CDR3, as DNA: TGTGCCAGCAGCTTGTGGGAACAGGGGGTGCAAGAGACCCAGTACTTC.

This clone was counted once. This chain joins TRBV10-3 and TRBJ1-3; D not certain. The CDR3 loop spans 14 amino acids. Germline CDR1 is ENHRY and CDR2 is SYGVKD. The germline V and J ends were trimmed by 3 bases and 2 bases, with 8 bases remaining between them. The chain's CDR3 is CAISEREPGNTIYF. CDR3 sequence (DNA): TGTGCCATCAGTGAACGGGAGCCTGGAAACACCATATATTTT.

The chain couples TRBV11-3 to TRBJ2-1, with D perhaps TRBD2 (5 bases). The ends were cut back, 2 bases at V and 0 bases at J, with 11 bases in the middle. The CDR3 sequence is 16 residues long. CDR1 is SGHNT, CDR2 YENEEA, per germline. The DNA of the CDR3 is TGTGCCAGCAGCTTACGGGGAAGCGGCTCCTACAATGAGCAGTTCTTC. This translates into CASSLRGSGSYNEQFF. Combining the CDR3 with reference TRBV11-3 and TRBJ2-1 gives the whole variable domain EAGVVQSPRYKIIEKKQPVAFWCNPISGHNTLYWYLQNLGQGPELLIRYENEEAVDDSQLPKDRFSAERLKGVDSTLKIQPAELGDSAVYLCASSLRGSGSYNEQFFGPGTRLTVL.

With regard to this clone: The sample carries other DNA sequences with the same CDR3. The CDR3 loop is CASRPESYEQYF. The CDR3 bases are TGTGCCAGCAGACCAGAGTCCTACGAGCAGTACTTC. V usage is TRBV6-6 and J usage is TRBJ2-7; D is unclear. Deletions cut 6 bases from V and 1 base from J, with 7 bases between. This CDR3 has 12 residues. CDR1 and CDR2 (germline): MNHNY, SVGAGI (reference sequence).

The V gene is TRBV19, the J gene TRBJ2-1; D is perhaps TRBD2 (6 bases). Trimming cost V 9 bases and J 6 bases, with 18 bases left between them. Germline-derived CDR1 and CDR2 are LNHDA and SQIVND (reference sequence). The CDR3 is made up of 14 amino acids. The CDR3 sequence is CASNPGLPSNEQFF. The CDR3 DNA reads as TGTGCCAGCAACCCAGGACTACCCAGCAATGAGCAGTTCTTC.

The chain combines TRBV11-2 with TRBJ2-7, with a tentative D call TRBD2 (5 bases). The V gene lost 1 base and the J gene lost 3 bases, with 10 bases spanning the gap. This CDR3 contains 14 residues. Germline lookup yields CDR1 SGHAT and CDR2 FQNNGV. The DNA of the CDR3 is TGTGCCAGCAGCTTAGGGGCAGGACTCTACGAGCAGTACTTC. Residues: CASSLGAGLYEQYF. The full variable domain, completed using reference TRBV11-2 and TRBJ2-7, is EAGVAQSPRYKIIEKRQSVAFWCNPISGHATLYWYQQILGQGPKLLIQFQNNGVVDDSQLPKDRFSAERLKGVDSTLKIQPAKLEDSAVYLCASSLGAGLYEQYFGPGTRLTVT.

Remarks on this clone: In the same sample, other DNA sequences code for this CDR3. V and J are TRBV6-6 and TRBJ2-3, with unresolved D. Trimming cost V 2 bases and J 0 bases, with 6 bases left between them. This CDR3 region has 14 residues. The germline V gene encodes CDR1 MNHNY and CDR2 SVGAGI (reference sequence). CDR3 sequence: CASSYTVSTDTQYF. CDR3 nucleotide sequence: TGTGCCAGCAGTTACACAGTGAGCACAGATACGCAGTATTTT.